These T cell receptor beta chains were read from a single sample in a study of cytomegalovirus exposure and HLA in healthy donors. This table comes from immunoSEQ multiplex PCR, and its TCRdb copy is limited to in-frame clones, with some not included. Here the sample spans approximately 190,000 clones, 65% to 90% being singletons. Sequencing was performed on PBMCs. The receptor set was obtained from a woman aged 25 to 39 in good health and CMV-seropositive. The CDR3 runs from the conserved cysteine through the conserved F or W. The order of the fields is clone size, J gene, V gene, D gene, CDR3 DNA, CDR3 protein. A D gene is named only where the DNA matches it firmly. Size values are once, few and many counts, or a class for expanded clones, and some rows have none.

NA	TRBJ2-1	TRBV11-2	TRBD2	TGTGCCAGCAGCTTAGGTGCCGGGACTAGCGGGAGGTTCTACAATGAGCAGTTCTTC	CASSLGAGTSGRFYNEQFF
NA	TRBJ2-2	TRBV7-7	NA	TGTGCTAGCAGCCAGAGGGAGGACACCGGGGAGCTGTTTTTT	CASSQREDTGELFF
NA	TRBJ2-3	TRBV4-1	TRBD2	TGCGCCAGCAGCCAAGCAAGCGGGACTAGCGAACAAGATACGCAGTATTTT	CASSQASGTSEQDTQYF
NA	TRBJ2-2	TRBV9	NA	TGTGCCAGCAGCGTAGAAAGGGGCTTGGGGGAGCTGTTTTTT	CASSVERGLGELFF
once	TRBJ2-7	TRBV28	TRBD2	TGTGCCAGCAGTTTATCCCTCGGGGGGGTCTACGAGCAGTACTTC	CASSLSLGGVYEQYF
NA	TRBJ2-5	TRBV7-9	NA	TGTGCCAGCAGCTTAGCACAGGTAGAGACCCAGTACTTC	CASSLAQVETQYF
NA	TRBJ1-1	TRBV7-9	NA	TGTGCCAGCAGCCCTCGGACGGGGTCTGAAGCTTTCTTT	CASSPRTGSEAFF
NA	TRBJ2-3	TRBV5-1	NA	TGCGCCAGCAGCTTGCAGCAGCGGGTGGGAGATACGCAGTATTTT	CASSLQQRVGDTQYF
NA	TRBJ1-2	TRBV11-3	NA	TGTGCCAGCAGCACCTGGGCAGGCCGCTATGGCTACACCTTC	CASSTWAGRYGYTF
NA	TRBJ2-7	TRBV5-4	NA	TGTGCCAGCAGCTTGCCGGAGGCTTACGAGCAGTACTTC	CASSLPEAYEQYF
few	TRBJ2-2	TRBV5-1	TRBD1	TGCGCCAGCAGCTTAACAGGGGGATTATTGGGCACCGGGGAGCTGTTTTTT	CASSLTGGLLGTGELFF
NA	TRBJ2-3	TRBV29-1	TRBD2	TGCAGCGTTCGGTTACTAGCGGCGGTTGATACGCAGTATTTT	CSVRLLAAVDTQYF
few	TRBJ2-3	TRBV6-5	TRBD2	TGTGCCAGCAGTTCGAATAGCGGGAGTCGAGATACGCAGTATTTT	CASSSNSGSRDTQYF
NA	TRBJ1-5	TRBV6-6	NA	TGTGCCAGCAGTTATTCACAGGGCAGCAATCAGCCCCAGCATTTT	CASSYSQGSNQPQHF
NA	TRBJ2-5	TRBV6-1	NA	TGTGCCAGCAGTGTGGGGTCAGGGGTCCAAGAGACCCAGTACTTC	CASSVGSGVQETQYF
NA	TRBJ1-1	TRBV27	NA	TGTGCCAGCAGTTCGATTATTGGTTCAGAAATGAACACTGAAGCTTTCTTT	CASSSIIGSEMNTEAFF
NA	TRBJ2-7	TRBV7-2	NA	TGTGCCAGCAGCCCCAGCCTCAACAGGGTGAGCTCCTACGAGCAGTACTTC	CASSPSLNRVSSYEQYF
NA	TRBJ2-7	TRBV18	TRBD2	TGTGCCAGCTCGGACGGACTAGCGGAGACAAGTGAGCAGTACTTC	CASSDGLAETSEQYF
NA	TRBJ2-7	TRBV11-2	TRBD2	TGTGCCAGCAGCTTTCTCTGGACTAGCGGGGCTCGATCCTACGAGCAGTACTTC	CASSFLWTSGARSYEQYF
NA	TRBJ2-1	TRBV7-2	TRBD2	TGTGCCAGCAGCACAAGACTGATTAGCGGGAGGGCAGGTGAGCAGTTCTTC	CASSTRLISGRAGEQFF
NA	TRBJ2-5	TRBV5-6	NA	TGTGCCAGCAGCTTGGAACCGTCGGACCAAGAGACCCAGTACTTC	CASSLEPSDQETQYF
few	TRBJ2-2	TRBV19	NA	TGTGCCAGTAGTATCCGGGGCGGGGAGCTGTTTTTT	CASSIRGGELFF
NA	TRBJ2-5	TRBV5-1	TRBD1	TGCGCCAGCAGAGGAACAGGGGCGGGAGAGACCCAGTACTTC	CASRGTGAGETQYF
NA	TRBJ2-1	TRBV7-2	NA	TGTGCCAGCAGCTTACCTAGTATCAATGAGCAGTTCTTC	CASSLPSINEQFF
NA	TRBJ2-1	TRBV19	NA	TGTGCCAGTAGCACCCGGAGTGGGAATGAGCAGTTCTTC	CASSTRSGNEQFF
NA	TRBJ2-2	TRBV5-6	NA	TGTGCCAGCAGCGGGGGGTTAACCGGGGAGCTGTTTTTT	CASSGGLTGELFF
NA	TRBJ1-5	TRBV28	TRBD1	TGTGCCAGCGGGGACAGGGGGCGGGATCAGCCCCAGCATTTT	CASGDRGRDQPQHF
many	TRBJ2-7	TRBV15	TRBD2	TGTGCCACCAGCAGCACTAGCGGGCTCTCCTACGAGCAGTACTTC	CATSSTSGLSYEQYF